This T cell receptor beta chain was profiled in a study of regulatory T cells. Details on this clone: The antigen is not known.

Study findings and constraints: CD3G-deficient patients' regulatory T cells showed reduced Shannon diversity versus autologous conventional CD4+ and control regulatory cells.

The primer mix had 52 TRBV and 13 TRBJ primers. Only in-frame clones appear in the TCRdb table, and some are missing; sequencing was by immunoSEQ multiplex PCR. This table holds roughly 2,200 clones, less than 95% found once. The V segment lost 2 bases and the J segment 4 bases; nucleotides outside the gene matches: 7. The CDR3 consists of 15 residues. Germline loops: CDR1 MDHEN, CDR2 SYDVKM. The origin of this receptor is a child aged 5 to 17 with CD3G deficiency. The material sequenced was CD4+ Tregs sorted from blood. This chain connects TRBV28 to TRBJ1-1, with 7 bases aligning to TRBD1. The chain's CDR3 is CASSLRGQGGTEAFF. Written as DNA, the CDR3 is TGTGCCAGCAGTTTAAGGGGGCAGGGAGGCACTGAAGCTTTCTTT.